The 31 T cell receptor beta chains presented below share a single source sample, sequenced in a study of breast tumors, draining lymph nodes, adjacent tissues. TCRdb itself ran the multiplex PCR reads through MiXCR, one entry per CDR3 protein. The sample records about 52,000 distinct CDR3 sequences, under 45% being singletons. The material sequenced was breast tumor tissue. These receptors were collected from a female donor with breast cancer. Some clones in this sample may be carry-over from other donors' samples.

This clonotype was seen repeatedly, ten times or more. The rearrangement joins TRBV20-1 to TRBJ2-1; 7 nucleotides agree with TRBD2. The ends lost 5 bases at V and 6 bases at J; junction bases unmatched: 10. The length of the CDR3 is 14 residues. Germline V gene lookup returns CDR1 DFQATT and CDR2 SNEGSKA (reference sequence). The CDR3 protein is CSALSGIWGNEQFF. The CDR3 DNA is TGCAGTGCTTTGAGCGGGATATGGGGCAATGAGCAGTTCTTC.

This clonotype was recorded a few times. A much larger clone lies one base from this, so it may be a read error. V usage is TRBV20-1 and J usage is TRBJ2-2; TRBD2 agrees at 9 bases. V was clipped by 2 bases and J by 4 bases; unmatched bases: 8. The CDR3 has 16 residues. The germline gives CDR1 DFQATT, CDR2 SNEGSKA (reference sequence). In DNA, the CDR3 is TGCAGTGCTAGACCTATAGCGGGAGATACCACCGGGGAGCTGTTTTTT. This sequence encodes CSARPIAGDTTGELFF.

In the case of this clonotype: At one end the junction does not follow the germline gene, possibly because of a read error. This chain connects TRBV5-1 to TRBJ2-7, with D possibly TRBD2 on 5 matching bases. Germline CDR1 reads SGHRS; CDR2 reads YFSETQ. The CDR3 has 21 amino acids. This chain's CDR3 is CASSFSVLSPPSTADVEAAVF. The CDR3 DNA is TGCGCCAGCAGCTTCAGTGTGCTGTCCCCCCCTAGCACTGCAGATGTAGAAGCTGCTGTCTTC.

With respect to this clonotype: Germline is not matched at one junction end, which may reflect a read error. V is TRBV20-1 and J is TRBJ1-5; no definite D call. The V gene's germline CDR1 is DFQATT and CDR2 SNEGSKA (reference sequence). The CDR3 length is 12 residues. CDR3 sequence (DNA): TGCAGTGGGAGTAGCGGGAATCAGCCCCGGCATTTT. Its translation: CSGSSGNQPRHF.

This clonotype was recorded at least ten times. The CDR3 loop is CASSQDPPLTVSSGANVLTF. As DNA, the CDR3 is TGCGCCAGCAGCCAAGATCCCCCGCTGACAGTAAGCTCTGGGGCCAACGTCCTGACTTTC. This rearrangement joins TRBV4-3 to TRBJ2-6; the D gene is possibly TRBD1 (5 bases). Trimming took off 0 bases at V and 0 bases at J, with 18 bases between the two ends. Germline CDR1 LGHNA, CDR2 YSLEER. The CDR3 contains 20 residues.

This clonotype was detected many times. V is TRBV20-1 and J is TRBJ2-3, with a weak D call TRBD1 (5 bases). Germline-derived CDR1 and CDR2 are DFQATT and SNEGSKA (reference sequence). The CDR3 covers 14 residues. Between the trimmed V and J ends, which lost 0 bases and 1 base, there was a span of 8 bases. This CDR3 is CSARDLRGTDTQYF. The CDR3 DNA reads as TGCAGTGCTAGAGATCTCAGGGGCACAGATACGCAGTATTTT.

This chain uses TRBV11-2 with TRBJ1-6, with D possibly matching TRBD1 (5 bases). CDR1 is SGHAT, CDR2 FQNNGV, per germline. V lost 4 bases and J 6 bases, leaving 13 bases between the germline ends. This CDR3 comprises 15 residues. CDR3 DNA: TGTGCCAGCAGCTCCTCGGGACGGCTTAATTCACCCCTCCACTTT. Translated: CASSSSGRLNSPLHF.

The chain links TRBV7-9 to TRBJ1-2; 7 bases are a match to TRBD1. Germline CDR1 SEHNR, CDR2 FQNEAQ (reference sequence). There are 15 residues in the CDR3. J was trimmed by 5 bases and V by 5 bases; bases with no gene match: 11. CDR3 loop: CASSDNRGLGYGYTF. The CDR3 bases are TGTGCCAGCAGCGACAACAGGGGTCTAGGGTATGGCTACACCTTC.

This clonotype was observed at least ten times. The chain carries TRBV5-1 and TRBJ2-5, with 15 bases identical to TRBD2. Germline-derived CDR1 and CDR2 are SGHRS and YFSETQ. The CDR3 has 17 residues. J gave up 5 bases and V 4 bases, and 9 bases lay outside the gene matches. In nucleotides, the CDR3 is TGCGCCAGCAGCCGGATGGGACTAGCGGGAGGTGGTGAGACCCAGTACTTC. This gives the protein CASSRMGLAGGGETQYF.

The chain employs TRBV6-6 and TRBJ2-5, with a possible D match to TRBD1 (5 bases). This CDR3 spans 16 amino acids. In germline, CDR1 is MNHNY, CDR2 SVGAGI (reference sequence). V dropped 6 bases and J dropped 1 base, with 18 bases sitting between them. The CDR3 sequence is CASSSPPWTPQETQYF. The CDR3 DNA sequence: TGTGCCAGCAGCTCTCCTCCCTGGACACCCCAAGAGACCCAGTACTTC.

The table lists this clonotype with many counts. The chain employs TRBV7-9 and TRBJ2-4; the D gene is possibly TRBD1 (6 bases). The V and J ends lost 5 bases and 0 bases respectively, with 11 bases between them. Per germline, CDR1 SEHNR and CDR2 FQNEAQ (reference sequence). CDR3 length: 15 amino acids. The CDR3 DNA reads TGTGCCAGCAGCCTTGGGACAACAGCCAAAAACATTCAGTACTTC. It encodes CASSLGTTAKNIQYF. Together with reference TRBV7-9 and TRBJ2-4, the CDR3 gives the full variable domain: DTGVSQNPRHKITKRGQNVTFRCDPISEHNRLYWYRQTLGQGPEFLTYFQNEAQLEKSRLLSDRFSAERPKGSFSTLEIQRTEQGDSAMYLCASSLGTTAKNIQYFGAGTRLSVL.

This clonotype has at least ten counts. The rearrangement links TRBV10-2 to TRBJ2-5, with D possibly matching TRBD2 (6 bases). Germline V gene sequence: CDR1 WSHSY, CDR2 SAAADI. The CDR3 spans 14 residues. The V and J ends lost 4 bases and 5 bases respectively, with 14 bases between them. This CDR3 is CASSGGTSRETQYF. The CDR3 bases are TGCGCCAGCAGTGGGGGAACTAGCAGGGAGACCCAGTACTTC.

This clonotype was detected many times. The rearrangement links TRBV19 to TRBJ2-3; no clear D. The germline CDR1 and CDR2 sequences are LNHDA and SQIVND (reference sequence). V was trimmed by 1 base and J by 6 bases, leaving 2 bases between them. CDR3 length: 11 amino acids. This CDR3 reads CASSIGDTQYF. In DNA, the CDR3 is TGTGCCAGTAGTATAGGTGATACGCAGTATTTT. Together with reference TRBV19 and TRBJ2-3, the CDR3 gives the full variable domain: DGGITQSPKYLFRKEGQNVTLSCEQNLNHDAMYWYRQDPGQGLRLIYYSQIVNDFQKGDIAEGYSVSREKKESFPLTVTSAQKNPTAFYLCASSIGDTQYFGPGTRLTVL.

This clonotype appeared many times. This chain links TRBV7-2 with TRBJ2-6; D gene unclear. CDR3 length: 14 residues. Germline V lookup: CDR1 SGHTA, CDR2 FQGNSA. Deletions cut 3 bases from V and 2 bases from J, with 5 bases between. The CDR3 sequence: CASSLHAGANVLTF. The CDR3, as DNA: TGTGCCAGCAGCTTGCATGCTGGGGCCAACGTCCTGACTTTC.

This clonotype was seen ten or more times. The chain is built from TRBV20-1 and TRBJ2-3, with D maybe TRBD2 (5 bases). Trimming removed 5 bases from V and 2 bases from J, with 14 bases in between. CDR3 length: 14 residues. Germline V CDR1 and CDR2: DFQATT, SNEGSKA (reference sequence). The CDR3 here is CSAFRTGVTDTQYF. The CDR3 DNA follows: TGCAGTGCTTTCCGGACTGGGGTCACAGATACGCAGTATTTT.

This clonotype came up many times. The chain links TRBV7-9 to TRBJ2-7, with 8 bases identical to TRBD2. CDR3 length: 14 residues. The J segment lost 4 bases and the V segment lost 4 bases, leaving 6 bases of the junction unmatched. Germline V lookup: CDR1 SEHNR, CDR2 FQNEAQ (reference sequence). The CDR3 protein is CASSSGTRLYEQYF. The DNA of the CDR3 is TGTGCCAGCAGCTCGGGGACTAGGCTATACGAGCAGTACTTC.

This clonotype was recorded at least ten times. In nucleotides, the CDR3 is TGTGCCAGCAGCCCCGAGGGTAGCGCAGAACATACGCAGTATTTT. Its protein product is CASSPEGSAEHTQYF. V gene TRBV11-3 combines with J gene TRBJ2-3; D possibly corresponds to TRBD2 (5 bases). There are 15 residues in the CDR3. With 5 bases removed from V and 7 bases from J, the gap between germline ends came to 19 bases. Germline loops: CDR1 SGHNT, CDR2 YENEEA.

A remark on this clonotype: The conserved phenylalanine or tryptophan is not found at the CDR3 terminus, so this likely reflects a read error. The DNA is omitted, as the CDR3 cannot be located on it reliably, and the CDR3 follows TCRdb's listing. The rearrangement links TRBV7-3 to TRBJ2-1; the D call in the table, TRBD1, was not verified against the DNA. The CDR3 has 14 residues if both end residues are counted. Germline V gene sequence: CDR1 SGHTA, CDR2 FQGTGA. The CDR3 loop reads CASSRGGPYNERFL.

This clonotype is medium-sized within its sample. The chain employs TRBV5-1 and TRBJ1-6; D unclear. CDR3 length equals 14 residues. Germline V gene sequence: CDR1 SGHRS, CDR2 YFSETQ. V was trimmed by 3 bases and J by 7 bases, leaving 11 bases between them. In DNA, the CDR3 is TGCGCCAGCAGCTACGGGGAACGGAATTCACCCCTCCACTTT. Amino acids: CASSYGERNSPLHF.

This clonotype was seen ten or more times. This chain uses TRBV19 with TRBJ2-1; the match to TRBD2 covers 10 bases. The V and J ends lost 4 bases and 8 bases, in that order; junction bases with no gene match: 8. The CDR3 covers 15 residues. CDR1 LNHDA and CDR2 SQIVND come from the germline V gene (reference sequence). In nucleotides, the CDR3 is TGTGCCAGTAGTAAGACAGGGCTAGCGGGAGATGAGCAGTTCTTC. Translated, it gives CASSKTGLAGDEQFF.

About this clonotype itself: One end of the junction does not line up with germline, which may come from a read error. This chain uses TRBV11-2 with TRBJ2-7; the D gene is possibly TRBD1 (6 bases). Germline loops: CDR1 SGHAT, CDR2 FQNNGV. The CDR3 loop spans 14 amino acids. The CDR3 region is CASNLVTGPYEQYF. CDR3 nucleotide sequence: TGTGCCAGCAACTTAGTGACAGGCCCCTACGAGCAGTACTTC.

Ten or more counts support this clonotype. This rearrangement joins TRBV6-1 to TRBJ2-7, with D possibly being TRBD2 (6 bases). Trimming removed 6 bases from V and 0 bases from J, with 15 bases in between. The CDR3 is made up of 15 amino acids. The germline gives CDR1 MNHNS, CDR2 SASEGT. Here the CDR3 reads CASREASESSYEQYF. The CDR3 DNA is TGTGCCAGCAGAGAGGCTAGCGAAAGCTCCTACGAGCAGTACTTC.

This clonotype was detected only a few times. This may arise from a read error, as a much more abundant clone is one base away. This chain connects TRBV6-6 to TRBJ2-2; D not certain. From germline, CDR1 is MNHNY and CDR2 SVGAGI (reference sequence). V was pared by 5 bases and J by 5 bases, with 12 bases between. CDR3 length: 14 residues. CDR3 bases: TGTGCCAGCAGTCACCAATTCGTGACCGGGGAGCTGTTTTTT. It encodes CASSHQFVTGELFF.

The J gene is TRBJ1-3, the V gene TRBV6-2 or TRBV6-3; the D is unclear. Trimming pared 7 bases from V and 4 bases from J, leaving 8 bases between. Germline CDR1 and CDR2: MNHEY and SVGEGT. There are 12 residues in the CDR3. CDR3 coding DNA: TGTGCCAGCACCTACCCGGGAAACACCATATATTTT. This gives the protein CASTYPGNTIYF.

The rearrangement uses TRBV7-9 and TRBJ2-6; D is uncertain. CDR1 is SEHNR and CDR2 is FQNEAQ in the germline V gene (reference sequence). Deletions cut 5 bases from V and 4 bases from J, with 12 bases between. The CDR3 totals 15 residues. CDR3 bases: TGTGCCAGCAGCGGCGGAACCCCGGGGGCCAACGTCCTGACTTTC. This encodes CASSGGTPGANVLTF.

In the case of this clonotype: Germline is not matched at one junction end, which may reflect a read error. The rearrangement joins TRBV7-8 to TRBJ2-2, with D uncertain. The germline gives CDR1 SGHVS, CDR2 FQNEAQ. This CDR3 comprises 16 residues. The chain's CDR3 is CASSLLSQPNIGELFF. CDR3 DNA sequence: TGTGCCAGCAGCTTATTATCCCAGCCGAACATCGGGGAGCTGTTTTTT. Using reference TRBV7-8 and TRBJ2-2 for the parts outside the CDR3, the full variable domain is GAGVSQSPRYKVAKRGQDVALRCDPISGHVSLFWYQQALGQGPEFLTYFQNEAQLDKSGLPSDRFFAERPEGSVSTLKIQRTQQEDSAVYLCASSLLSQPNIGELFFGEGSRLTVL.

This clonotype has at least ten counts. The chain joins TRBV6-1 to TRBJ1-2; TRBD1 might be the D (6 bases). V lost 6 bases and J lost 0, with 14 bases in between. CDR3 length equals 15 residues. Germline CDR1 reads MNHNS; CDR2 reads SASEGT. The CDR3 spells CASSAGTRTNYGYTF. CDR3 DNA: TGTGCCAGCAGCGCCGGGACACGGACTAACTATGGCTACACCTTC.

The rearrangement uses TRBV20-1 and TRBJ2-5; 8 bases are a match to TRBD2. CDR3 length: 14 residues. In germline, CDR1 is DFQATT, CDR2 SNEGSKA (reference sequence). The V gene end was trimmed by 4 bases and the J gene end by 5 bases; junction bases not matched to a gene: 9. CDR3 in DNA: TGCAGTGCTACCCCGGGACTAGGGGTCGAGACCCAGTACTTC. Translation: CSATPGLGVETQYF.

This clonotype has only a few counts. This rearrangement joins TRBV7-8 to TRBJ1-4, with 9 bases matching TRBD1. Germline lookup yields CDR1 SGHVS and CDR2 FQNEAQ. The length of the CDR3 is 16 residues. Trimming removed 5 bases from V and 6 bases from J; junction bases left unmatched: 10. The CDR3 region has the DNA TGTGCCAGCAGCCAAGAGGGCACAGGGGGCCATGAAAAACTGTTTTTT. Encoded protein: CASSQEGTGGHEKLFF.

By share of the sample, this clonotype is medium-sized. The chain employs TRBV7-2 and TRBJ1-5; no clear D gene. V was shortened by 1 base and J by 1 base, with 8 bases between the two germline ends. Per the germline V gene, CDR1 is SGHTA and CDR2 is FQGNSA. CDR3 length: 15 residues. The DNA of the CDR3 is TGTGCCAGCAGCTTAGATTTTGGGAGCAATCAGCCCCAGCATTTT. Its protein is CASSLDFGSNQPQHF.

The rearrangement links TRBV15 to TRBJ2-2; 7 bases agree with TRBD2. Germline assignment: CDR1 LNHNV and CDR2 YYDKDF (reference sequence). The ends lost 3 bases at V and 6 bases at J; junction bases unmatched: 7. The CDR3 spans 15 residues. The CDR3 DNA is TGTGCCACCAGCAGCTTGGATGCGGGAGCCGGGGAGCTGTTTTTT. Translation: CATSSLDAGAGELFF.